Listed below are T cell receptor beta chains from one sample, sequenced in a study of shared clonotypes between healthy human individuals. TCRdb keeps only in-frame clones here, not all; method: immunoSEQ multiplex PCR. The table lists more than 500,000 clones, more than 95% of them singletons. The sequenced sample was naive CD4+ T cells sorted from blood. Every receptor here comes from a woman aged 30 to 39 in good health. Both conserved end residues are part of each CDR3. D genes are given only for firm matches. A clone size is listed for some rows: how often the clone was seen (once, few, many), or a class if it is expanded.

J gene: TRBJ2-2
V gene: TRBV2
D gene: -
clone size: -
CDR3 DNA: TGTGCCAGCAGGGACGACGTAACTAGCTTCACCGGGGAGCTGTTTTTT
CDR3 protein: CASRDDVTSFTGELFF

J gene: TRBJ2-7
V gene: TRBV6-6
D gene: TRBD2
clone size: -
CDR3 DNA: TGTGCCAGCAGAAGGACTAGCGGGACAGACGAGCAGTACTTC
CDR3 protein: CASRRTSGTDEQYF

J gene: TRBJ2-7
V gene: TRBV28
D gene: -
clone size: -
CDR3 DNA: TGTGCCAGCAGAACGCATAGCGGCAACTCCTACGAGCAGTACTTC
CDR3 protein: CASRTHSGNSYEQYF

J gene: TRBJ2-7
V gene: TRBV28
D gene: -
clone size: -
CDR3 DNA: TGTGCCAGCAGTTTTCGCGCGGGCAGGAGCTCCTACGAGCAGTACTTC
CDR3 protein: CASSFRAGRSSYEQYF

J gene: TRBJ1-2
V gene: TRBV7-8
D gene: TRBD1
clone size: -
CDR3 DNA: TGTGCCAGCAGCCGAGCAGAAACCGGGACAGCCTATGGCTACACCTTC
CDR3 protein: CASSRAETGTAYGYTF

J gene: TRBJ1-5
V gene: TRBV27
D gene: TRBD1
clone size: -
CDR3 DNA: TGTGCCAGCAGCTCCGGGACAGAACTAAATCAGCCCCAGCATTTT
CDR3 protein: CASSSGTELNQPQHF

J gene: TRBJ1-2
V gene: TRBV6-6
D gene: -
clone size: -
CDR3 DNA: TGTGCCAGCAGTTACGGCAGGGATGGCTACACCTTC
CDR3 protein: CASSYGRDGYTF

J gene: TRBJ1-3
V gene: TRBV5-8
D gene: -
clone size: once
CDR3 DNA: TGTGCCAGCAATTTGGGAGTAAGCTCTGGAAACACCATATATTTT
CDR3 protein: CASNLGVSSGNTIYF

J gene: TRBJ1-5
V gene: TRBV28
D gene: -
clone size: -
CDR3 DNA: TGTGCCAGCAGTTTTGCGATCAGGAATCAGCCCCAGCATTTT
CDR3 protein: CASSFAIRNQPQHF

J gene: TRBJ2-7
V gene: TRBV2
D gene: -
clone size: -
CDR3 DNA: TGTGCCAGCTGTCCAGTTGGAGACGAGCAGTACTTC
CDR3 protein: CASCPVGDEQYF

J gene: TRBJ1-4
V gene: TRBV6-1
D gene: -
clone size: -
CDR3 DNA: TGTGCCACGTCAGGGGTAACGGGGGAAAAACTGTTTTTT
CDR3 protein: CATSGVTGEKLFF

J gene: TRBJ2-7
V gene: TRBV19
D gene: TRBD1
clone size: -
CDR3 DNA: TGTGCCAGTAGTCAAGCTGGACAGGGGACCTACTACGAGCAGTACTTC
CDR3 protein: CASSQAGQGTYYEQYF

J gene: TRBJ2-3
V gene: TRBV9
D gene: -
clone size: -
CDR3 DNA: TGTGCCAGCAGCGTAGGGGTTAGCGGCACAGATACGCAGTATTTT
CDR3 protein: CASSVGVSGTDTQYF

J gene: TRBJ2-7
V gene: TRBV5-1
D gene: TRBD1
clone size: once
CDR3 DNA: TGCGCCAGCAGCCTCCGGGCAGGGGGTTACGAGCAGTACTTC
CDR3 protein: CASSLRAGGYEQYF

J gene: TRBJ2-5
V gene: TRBV5-1
D gene: -
clone size: -
CDR3 DNA: TGCGCCAGCGCAAATCCCCTAGCCGAACAAGAGACCCAGTACTTC
CDR3 protein: CASANPLAEQETQYF

J gene: TRBJ2-5
V gene: TRBV28
D gene: TRBD1
clone size: -
CDR3 DNA: TGTGCCAGCAGTTTACGTTTGTCCGGGACAGACCCCAGGACCCAGTACTTC
CDR3 protein: CASSLRLSGTDPRTQYF

J gene: TRBJ1-3
V gene: TRBV27
D gene: -
clone size: -
CDR3 DNA: TGTGCCAGCAGTCCTGACAGCTCTGGAAACACCATATATTTT
CDR3 protein: CASSPDSSGNTIYF

J gene: TRBJ1-5
V gene: TRBV21-1
D gene: -
clone size: -
CDR3 DNA: TGTGCCAGCAGCAAAGCCTGGAATCAGCCCCAGCATTTT
CDR3 protein: CASSKAWNQPQHF

J gene: TRBJ2-7
V gene: TRBV7-9
D gene: -
clone size: -
CDR3 DNA: TGTGCCAGCAGCTCGCAGGGCTACGAGCAGTACTTC
CDR3 protein: CASSSQGYEQYF

J gene: TRBJ2-7
V gene: TRBV6-6
D gene: TRBD2
clone size: -
CDR3 DNA: TGTGCCAGCAGCCCGACTAGCGGGAGGACCTACGAGCAGTACTTC
CDR3 protein: CASSPTSGRTYEQYF

J gene: TRBJ2-5
V gene: TRBV28
D gene: -
clone size: -
CDR3 DNA: TGTGCCAGCAGTTTATATATGCTTGCTGAGACCCAGTACTTC
CDR3 protein: CASSLYMLAETQYF

J gene: TRBJ1-1
V gene: TRBV28
D gene: -
clone size: once
CDR3 DNA: TGTGCCAGCAGTTTATCCTCTCAGGGATTTGCTGAAGCTTTCTTT
CDR3 protein: CASSLSSQGFAEAFF

J gene: TRBJ1-5
V gene: TRBV18
D gene: -
clone size: -
CDR3 DNA: TGTGCCAGCTCACCACGGCGGGGGCTATGGAGGGGACGCAATCAGCCCCAGCATTTT
CDR3 protein: CASSPRRGLWRGRNQPQHF

J gene: TRBJ1-4
V gene: TRBV18
D gene: TRBD1
clone size: -
CDR3 DNA: TGTGCCAGCTCACCCACCGGGACAGATAATGAAAAACTGTTTTTT
CDR3 protein: CASSPTGTDNEKLFF

J gene: TRBJ2-1
V gene: TRBV6-1
D gene: -
clone size: -
CDR3 DNA: -
CDR3 protein: CASILGNEQFF

J gene: TRBJ1-5
V gene: TRBV7-2
D gene: TRBD1
clone size: once
CDR3 DNA: TGTGCCAGCAGCACGGGGACAGTTAGCAATCAGCCCCAGCATTTT
CDR3 protein: CASSTGTVSNQPQHF

J gene: TRBJ2-4
V gene: TRBV6-5
D gene: -
clone size: -
CDR3 DNA: TGTGCCAGCAGTTCCAGCTGGACAGAAAACATTCAGTACTTC
CDR3 protein: CASSSSWTENIQYF

J gene: TRBJ1-5
V gene: TRBV15
D gene: -
clone size: once
CDR3 DNA: TGTGCCACCAGCACGGGGGACATCAATCAGCCCCAGCATTTT
CDR3 protein: CATSTGDINQPQHF

J gene: TRBJ1-2
V gene: TRBV7-9
D gene: TRBD1
clone size: -
CDR3 DNA: TGTGCCGCGGAGGGACAGAACTATGGCTACACCTTC
CDR3 protein: CAAEGQNYGYTF